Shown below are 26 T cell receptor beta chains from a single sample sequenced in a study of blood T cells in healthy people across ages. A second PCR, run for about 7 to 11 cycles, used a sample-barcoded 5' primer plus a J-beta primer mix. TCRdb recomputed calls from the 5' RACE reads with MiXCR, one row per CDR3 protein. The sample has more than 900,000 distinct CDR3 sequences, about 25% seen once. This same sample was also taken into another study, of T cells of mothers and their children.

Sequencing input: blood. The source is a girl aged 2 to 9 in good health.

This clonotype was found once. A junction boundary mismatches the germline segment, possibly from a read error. As DNA, the CDR3 is TGTGCCGCCAGGGAATCCGGGGCCAACGTCCTGACTTTC. This codes for CAARESGANVLTF. V gene TRBV24-1 combines with J gene TRBJ2-6; a possible D gene is TRBD1 (5 bases). The CDR3 runs 13 residues. Germline-derived CDR1 and CDR2 are KGHDR and SFDVKD.

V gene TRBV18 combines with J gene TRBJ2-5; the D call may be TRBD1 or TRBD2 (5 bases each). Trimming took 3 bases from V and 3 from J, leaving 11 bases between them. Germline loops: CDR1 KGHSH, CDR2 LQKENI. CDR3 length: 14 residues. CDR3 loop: CASSPGPLEETQYF. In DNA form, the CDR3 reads TGTGCCAGCTCACCGGGACCGCTCGAAGAGACCCAGTACTTC.

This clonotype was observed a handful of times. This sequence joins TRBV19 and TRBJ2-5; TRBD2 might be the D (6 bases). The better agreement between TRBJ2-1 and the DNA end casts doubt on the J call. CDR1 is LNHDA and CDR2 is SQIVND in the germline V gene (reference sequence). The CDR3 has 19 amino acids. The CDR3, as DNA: TGTGCCAGTTCCCTCCTCAGGATAGCGGAAAACCCGAGTTTCAATGAGCAGTTCTTC. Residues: CASSLLRIAENPSFNEQFF.

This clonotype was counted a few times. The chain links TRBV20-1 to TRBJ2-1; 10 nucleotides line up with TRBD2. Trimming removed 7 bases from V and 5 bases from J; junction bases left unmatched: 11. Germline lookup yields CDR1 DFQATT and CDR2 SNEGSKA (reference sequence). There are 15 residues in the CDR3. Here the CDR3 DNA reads TGCAGTGAACTTTCGCCTAGCGGGAGTCACAATGAGCAGTTCTTC. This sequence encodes CSELSPSGSHNEQFF.

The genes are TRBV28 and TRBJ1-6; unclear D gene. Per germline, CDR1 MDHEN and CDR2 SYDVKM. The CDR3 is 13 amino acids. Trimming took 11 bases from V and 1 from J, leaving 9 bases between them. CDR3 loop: CAAGGSYNSPLHF. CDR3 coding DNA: TGTGCCGCTGGTGGATCCTATAATTCACCCCTCCACTTT.

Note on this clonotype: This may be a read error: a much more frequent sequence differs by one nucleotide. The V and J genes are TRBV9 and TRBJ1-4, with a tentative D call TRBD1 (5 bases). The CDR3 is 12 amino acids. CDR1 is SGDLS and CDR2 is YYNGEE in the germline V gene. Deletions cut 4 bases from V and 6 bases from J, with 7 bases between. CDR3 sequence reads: CASSIGDEKLFF. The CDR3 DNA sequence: TGTGCCAGCAGCATAGGGGATGAAAAACTGTTTTTT. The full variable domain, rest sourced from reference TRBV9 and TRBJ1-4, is DSGVTQTPKHLITATGQRVTLRCSPRSGDLSVYWYQQSLDQGLQFLIQYYNGEERAKGNILERFSAQQFPDLHSELNLSSLELGDSALYFCASSIGDEKLFFGSGTQLSVL.

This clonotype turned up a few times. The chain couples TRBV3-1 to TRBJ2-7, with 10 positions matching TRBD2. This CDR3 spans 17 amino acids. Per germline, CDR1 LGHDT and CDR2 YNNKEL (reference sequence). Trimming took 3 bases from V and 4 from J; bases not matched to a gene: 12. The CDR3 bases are TGTGCCAGCAGCCACAAGAGTACGGGACTAGCGTTTTACGAGCAGTACTTC. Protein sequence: CASSHKSTGLAFYEQYF.

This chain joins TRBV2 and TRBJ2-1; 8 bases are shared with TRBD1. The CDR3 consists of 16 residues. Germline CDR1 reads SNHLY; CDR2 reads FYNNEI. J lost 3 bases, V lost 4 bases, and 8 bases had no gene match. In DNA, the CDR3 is TGTGCCAGCAGTGGGGGTGGACAGGGCCACTACAATGAGCAGTTCTTC. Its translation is CASSGGGQGHYNEQFF. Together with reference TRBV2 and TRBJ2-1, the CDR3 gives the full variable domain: EPEVTQTPSHQVTQMGQEVILRCVPISNHLYFYWYRQILGQKVEFLVSFYNNEISEKSEIFDDQFSVERPDGSNFTLKIRSTKLEDSAMYFCASSGGGQGHYNEQFFGPGTRLTVL.

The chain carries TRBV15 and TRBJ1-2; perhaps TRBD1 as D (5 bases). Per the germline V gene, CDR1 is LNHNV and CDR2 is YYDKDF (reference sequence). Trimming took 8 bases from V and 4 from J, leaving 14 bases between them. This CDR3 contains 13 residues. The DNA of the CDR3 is TGTGCCACCGGGGTTGCTGGGGGCTATGGCTACACCTTC. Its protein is CATGVAGGYGYTF.

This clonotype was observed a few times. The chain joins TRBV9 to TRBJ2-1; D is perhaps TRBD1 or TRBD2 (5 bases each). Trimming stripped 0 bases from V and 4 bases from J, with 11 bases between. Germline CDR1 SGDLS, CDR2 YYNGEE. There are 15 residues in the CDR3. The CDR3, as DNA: TGTGCCAGCAGCGTAGACAGCGGACAATACAATGAGCAGTTCTTC. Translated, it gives CASSVDSGQYNEQFF.

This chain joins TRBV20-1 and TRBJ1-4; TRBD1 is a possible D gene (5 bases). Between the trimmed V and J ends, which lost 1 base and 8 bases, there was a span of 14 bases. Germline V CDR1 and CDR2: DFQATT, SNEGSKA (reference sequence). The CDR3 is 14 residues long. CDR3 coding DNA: TGCAGTGCTAGAGGGGGCGCTGGGTTCGAAAAACTGTTTTTT. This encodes CSARGGAGFEKLFF.

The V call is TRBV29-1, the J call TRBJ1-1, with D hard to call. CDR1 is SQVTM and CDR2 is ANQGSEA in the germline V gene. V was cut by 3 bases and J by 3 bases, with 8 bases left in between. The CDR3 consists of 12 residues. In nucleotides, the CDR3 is TGCAGCGTTGACGGAGCTGACACTGAAGCTTTCTTT. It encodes CSVDGADTEAFF.

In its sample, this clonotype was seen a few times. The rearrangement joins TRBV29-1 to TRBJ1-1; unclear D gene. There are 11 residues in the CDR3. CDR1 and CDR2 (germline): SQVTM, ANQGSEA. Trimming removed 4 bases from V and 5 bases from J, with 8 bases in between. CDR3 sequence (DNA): TGCAGCGTTGTCCGGCAAACTGAAGCTTTCTTT. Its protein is CSVVRQTEAFF.

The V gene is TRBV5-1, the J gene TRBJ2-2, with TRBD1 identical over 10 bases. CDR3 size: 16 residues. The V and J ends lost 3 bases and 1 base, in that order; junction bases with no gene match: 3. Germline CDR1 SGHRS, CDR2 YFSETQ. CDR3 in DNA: TGCGCCAGCAGCTGGGGACAGGGGATGAACACCGGGGAGCTGTTTTTT. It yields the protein CASSWGQGMNTGELFF.

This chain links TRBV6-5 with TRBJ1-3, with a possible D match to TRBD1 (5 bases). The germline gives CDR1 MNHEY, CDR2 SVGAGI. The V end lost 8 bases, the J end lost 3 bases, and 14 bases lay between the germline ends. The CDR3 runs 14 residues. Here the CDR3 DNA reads TGTGCCAGCCTGGCGACAGCCCTTGGAAACACCATATATTTT. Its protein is CASLATALGNTIYF.

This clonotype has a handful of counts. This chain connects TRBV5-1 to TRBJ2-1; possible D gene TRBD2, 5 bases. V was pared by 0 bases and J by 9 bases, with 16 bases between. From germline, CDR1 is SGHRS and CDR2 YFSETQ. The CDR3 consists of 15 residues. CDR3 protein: CASSLGGYVRSEQFF. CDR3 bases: TGCGCCAGCAGCTTGGGCGGGTATGTTAGAAGTGAGCAGTTCTTC.

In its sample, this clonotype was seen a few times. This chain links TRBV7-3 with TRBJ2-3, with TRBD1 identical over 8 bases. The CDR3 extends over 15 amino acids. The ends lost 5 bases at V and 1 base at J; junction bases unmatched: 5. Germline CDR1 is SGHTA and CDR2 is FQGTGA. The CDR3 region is CASSRGQGRTDTQYF. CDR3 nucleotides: TGTGCCAGCAGCCGAGGACAGGGTCGCACAGATACGCAGTATTTT.

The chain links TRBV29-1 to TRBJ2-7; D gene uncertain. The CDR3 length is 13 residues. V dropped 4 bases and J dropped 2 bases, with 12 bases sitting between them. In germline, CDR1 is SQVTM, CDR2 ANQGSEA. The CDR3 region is CSVVPPATYEQYF. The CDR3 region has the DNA TGCAGCGTTGTGCCTCCCGCCACCTACGAGCAGTACTTC.

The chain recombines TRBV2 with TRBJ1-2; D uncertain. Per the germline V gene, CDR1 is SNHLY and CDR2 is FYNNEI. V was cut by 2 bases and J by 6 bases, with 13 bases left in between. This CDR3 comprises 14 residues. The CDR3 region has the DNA TGTGCCAGCAGTGAAAGAGGCCCGCGGGATGGCTACACCTTC. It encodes CASSERGPRDGYTF.

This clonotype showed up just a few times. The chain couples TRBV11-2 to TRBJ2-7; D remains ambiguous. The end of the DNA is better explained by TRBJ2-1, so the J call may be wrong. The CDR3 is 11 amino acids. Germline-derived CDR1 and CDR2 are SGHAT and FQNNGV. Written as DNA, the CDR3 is TGTGCCAGCAGCTCGGTTTATGAGCAGTTCTTC. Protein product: CASSSVYEQFF.

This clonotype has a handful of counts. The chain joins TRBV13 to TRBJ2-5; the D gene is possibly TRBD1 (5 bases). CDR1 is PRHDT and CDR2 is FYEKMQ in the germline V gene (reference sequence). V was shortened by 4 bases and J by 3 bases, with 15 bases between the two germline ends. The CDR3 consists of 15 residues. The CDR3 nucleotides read TGTGCCAGCAGCTCCCAAGGGGCGCTAGAAGAGACCCAGTACTTC. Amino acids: CASSSQGALEETQYF. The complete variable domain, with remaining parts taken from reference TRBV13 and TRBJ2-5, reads AAGVIQSPRHLIKEKRETATLKCYPIPRHDTVYWYQQGPGQDPQFLISFYEKMQSDKGSIPDRFSAQQFSDYHSELNMSSLELGDSALYFCASSSQGALEETQYFGPGTRLLVL.

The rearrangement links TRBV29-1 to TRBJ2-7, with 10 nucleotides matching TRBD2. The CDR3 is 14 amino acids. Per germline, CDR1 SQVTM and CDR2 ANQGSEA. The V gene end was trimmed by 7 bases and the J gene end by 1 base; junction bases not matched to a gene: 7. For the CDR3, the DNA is TGCAGCGCCGGACTAGCGGAACTTTCCTACGAGCAGTACTTC. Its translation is CSAGLAELSYEQYF.

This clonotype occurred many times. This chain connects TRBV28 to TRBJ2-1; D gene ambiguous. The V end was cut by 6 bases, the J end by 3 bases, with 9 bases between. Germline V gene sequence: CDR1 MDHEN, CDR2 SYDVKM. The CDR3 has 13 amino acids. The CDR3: CASSQTIYNEQFF. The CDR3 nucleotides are TGTGCCAGCAGCCAAACTATCTACAATGAGCAGTTCTTC.

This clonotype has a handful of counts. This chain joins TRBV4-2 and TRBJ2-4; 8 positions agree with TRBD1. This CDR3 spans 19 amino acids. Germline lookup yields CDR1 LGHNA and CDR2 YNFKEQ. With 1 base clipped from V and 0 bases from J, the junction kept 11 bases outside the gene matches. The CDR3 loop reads CASSQAVTGVFLAKNIQYF. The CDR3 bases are TGTGCCAGCAGCCAAGCGGTGACAGGGGTTTTCTTAGCCAAAAACATTCAGTACTTC.

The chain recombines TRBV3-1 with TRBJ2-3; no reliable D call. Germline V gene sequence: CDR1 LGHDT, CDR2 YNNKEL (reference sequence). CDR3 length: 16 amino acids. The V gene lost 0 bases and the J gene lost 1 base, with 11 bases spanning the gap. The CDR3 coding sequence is TGTGCCAGCAGCCAAGATATAGATTTCGGCACAGATACGCAGTATTTT. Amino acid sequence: CASSQDIDFGTDTQYF.

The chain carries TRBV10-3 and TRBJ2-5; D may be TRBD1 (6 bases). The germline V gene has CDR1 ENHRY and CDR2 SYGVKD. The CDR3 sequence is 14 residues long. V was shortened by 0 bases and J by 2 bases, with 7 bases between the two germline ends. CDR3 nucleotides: TGTGCCATCAGTGAGTCCACAGGGCAAGAGACCCAGTACTTC. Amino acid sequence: CAISESTGQETQYF.